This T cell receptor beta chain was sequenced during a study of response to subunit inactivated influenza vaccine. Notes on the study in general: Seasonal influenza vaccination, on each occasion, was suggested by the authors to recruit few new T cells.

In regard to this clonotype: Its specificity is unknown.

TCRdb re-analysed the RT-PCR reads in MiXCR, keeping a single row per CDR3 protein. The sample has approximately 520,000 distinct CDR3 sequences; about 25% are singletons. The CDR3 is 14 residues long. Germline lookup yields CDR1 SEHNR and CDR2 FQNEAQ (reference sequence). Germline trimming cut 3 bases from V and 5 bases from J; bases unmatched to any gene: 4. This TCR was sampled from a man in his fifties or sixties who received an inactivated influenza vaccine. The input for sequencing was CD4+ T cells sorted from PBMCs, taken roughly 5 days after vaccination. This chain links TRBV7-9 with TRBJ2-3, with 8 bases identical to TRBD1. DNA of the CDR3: TGTGCCAGCAGCTTCGGACAGGGTCAAGATACGCAGTATTTT. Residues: CASSFGQGQDTQYF.